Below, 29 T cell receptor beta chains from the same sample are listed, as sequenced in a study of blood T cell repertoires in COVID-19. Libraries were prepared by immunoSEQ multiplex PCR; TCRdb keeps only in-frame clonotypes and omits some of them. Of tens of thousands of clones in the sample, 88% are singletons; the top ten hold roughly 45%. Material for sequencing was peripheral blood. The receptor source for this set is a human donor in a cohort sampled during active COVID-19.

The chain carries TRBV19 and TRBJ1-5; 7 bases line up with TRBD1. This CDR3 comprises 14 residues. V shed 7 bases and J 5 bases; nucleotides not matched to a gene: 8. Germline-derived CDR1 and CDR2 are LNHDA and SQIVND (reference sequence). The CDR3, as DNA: TGTGCCAGTACTACCCCAGGGGGACATCAGCCCCAGCATTTT. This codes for CASTTPGGHQPQHF.

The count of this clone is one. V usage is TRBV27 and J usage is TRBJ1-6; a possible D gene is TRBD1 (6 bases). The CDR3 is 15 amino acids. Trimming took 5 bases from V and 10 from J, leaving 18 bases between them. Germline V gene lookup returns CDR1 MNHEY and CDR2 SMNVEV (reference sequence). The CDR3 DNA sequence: TGTGCCAGCAGTCCAAGGACAGAGGGGGACTCACCCCTCCACTTT. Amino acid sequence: CASSPRTEGDSPLHF.

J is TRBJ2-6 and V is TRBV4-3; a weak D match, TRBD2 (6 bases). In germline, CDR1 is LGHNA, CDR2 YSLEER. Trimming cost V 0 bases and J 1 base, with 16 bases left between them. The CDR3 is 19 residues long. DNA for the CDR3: TGCGCCAGCAGCCAAGATATGTTAGGGACTTTTTCTGGGGCCAACGTCCTGACTTTC. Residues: CASSQDMLGTFSGANVLTF.

This chain's CDR3 is CASSLGGHMNTEAFF. The DNA for the CDR3 is TGTGCCAGCAGCTTAGGGGGACACATGAACACTGAAGCTTTCTTT. The V gene is TRBV7-3, the J gene TRBJ1-1; possible D gene TRBD1, 6 bases. CDR3 length: 15 residues. Per the germline V gene, CDR1 is SGHTA and CDR2 is FQGTGA. V was cut by 2 bases and J by 0 bases, with 10 bases left in between.

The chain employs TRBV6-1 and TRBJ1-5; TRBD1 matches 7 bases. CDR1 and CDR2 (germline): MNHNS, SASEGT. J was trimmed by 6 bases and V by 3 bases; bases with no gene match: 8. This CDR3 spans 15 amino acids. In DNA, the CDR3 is TGTGCCAGCAGTGACCGATGGACAGGACGTCAGCCCCAGCATTTT. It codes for CASSDRWTGRQPQHF.

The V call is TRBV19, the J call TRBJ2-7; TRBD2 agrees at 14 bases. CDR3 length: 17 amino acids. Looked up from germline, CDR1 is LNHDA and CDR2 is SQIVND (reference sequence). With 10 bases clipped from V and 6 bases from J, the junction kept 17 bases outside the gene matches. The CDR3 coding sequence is TGTGCCACCTGGGTATCGGGGACTAGCGGGGGCCCTGGCGAGCAGTACTTC. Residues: CATWVSGTSGGPGEQYF. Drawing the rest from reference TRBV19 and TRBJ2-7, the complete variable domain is DGGITQSPKYLFRKEGQNVTLSCEQNLNHDAMYWYRQDPGQGLRLIYYSQIVNDFQKGDIAEGYSVSREKKESFPLTVTSAQKNPTAFYLCATWVSGTSGGPGEQYFGPGTRLTVT.

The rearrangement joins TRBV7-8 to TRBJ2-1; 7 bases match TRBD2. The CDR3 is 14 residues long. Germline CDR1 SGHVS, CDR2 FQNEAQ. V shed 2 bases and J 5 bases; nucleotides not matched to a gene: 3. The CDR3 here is CASSLMSGDNEQFF. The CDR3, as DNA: TGTGCCAGCAGCTTAATGAGCGGGGACAATGAGCAGTTCTTC.

The CDR3 here is CASSLVVGRGETQYF. The CDR3 DNA sequence: TGTGCCAGCAGCTTAGTTGTGGGGAGAGGAGAGACCCAGTACTTC. The rearrangement joins TRBV7-6 to TRBJ2-5; possibly TRBD2 for D (5 bases). Germline V gene data show CDR1 as SGHVS and CDR2 as FNYEAQ. CDR3 length: 15 amino acids. With 1 base removed from V and 4 bases from J, the gap between germline ends came to 13 bases.

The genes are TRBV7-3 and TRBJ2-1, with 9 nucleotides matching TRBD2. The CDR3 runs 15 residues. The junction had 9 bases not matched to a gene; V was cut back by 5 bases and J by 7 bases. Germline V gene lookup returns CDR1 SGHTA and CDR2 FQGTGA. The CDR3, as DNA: TGTGCCAGCAGCCCCCTGGGCGGGGGGGATAATGAGCAGTTCTTC. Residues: CASSPLGGGDNEQFF.

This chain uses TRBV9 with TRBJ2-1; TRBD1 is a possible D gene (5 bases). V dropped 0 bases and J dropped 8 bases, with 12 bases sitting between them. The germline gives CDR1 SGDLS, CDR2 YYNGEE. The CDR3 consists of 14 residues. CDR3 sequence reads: CASSVVTGLHEQFF. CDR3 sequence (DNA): TGTGCCAGCAGCGTAGTAACAGGCCTACATGAGCAGTTCTTC.

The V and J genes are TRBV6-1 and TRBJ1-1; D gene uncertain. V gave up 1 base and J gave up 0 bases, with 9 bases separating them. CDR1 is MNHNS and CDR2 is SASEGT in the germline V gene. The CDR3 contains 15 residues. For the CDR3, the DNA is TGTGCCAGCAGTGAAGGGGCCTCCATGAACACTGAAGCTTTCTTT. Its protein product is CASSEGASMNTEAFF.

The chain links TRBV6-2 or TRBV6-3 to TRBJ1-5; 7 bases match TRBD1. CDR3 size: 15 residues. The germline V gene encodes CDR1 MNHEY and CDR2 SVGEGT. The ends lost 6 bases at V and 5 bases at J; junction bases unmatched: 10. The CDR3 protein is CASSKGQRLYQPQHF. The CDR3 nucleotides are TGTGCCAGCAGCAAGGGACAGAGACTTTATCAGCCCCAGCATTTT.

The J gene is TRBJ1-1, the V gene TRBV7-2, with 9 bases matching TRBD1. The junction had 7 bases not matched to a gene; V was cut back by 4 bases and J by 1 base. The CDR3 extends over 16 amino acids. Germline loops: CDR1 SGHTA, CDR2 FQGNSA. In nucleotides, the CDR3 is TGTGCCAGCAGCTCAACAGGGGGCTGGTCGAACACTGAAGCTTTCTTT. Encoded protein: CASSSTGGWSNTEAFF.

CDR3 coding DNA: TGTGCCAGCAGCCGGGGCAGGGGCTACGAGCAGTACTTC. Protein: CASSRGRGYEQYF. The chain links TRBV3-1 (or the pseudogene TRBV3-2) to TRBJ2-7; the D gene is possibly TRBD1 (6 bases). Trimming stripped 4 bases from V and 3 bases from J, with 10 bases between. This CDR3 comprises 13 residues. Germline V gene lookup returns CDR1 LGHDT and CDR2 YNNKEL (reference sequence).

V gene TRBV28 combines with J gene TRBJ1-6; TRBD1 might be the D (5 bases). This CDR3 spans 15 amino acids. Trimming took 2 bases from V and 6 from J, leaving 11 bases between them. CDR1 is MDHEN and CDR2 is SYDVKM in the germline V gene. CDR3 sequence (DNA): TGTGCCAGCAGTTTACAGGGTAGGACTAATTCACCCCTCCACTTT. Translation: CASSLQGRTNSPLHF.

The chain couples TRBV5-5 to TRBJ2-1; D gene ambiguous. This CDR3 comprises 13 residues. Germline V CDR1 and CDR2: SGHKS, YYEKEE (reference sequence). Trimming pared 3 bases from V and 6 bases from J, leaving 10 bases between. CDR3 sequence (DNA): TGTGCCAGCAGCTCCGCTCCAGGCAATGAGCAGTTCTTC. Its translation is CASSSAPGNEQFF.

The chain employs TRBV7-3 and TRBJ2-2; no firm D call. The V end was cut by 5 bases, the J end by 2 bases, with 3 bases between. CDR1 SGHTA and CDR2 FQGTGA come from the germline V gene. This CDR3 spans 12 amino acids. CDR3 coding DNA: TGTGCCAGCAGCCCTAACACCGGGGAGCTGTTTTTT. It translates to CASSPNTGELFF.

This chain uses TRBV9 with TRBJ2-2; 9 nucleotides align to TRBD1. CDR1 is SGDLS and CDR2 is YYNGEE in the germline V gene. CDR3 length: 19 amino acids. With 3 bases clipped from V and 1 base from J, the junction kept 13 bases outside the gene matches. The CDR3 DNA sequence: TGTGCCAGCAGCGAAAAGGACAGGGGACAACTCCTGAACACCGGGGAGCTGTTTTTT. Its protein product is CASSEKDRGQLLNTGELFF.

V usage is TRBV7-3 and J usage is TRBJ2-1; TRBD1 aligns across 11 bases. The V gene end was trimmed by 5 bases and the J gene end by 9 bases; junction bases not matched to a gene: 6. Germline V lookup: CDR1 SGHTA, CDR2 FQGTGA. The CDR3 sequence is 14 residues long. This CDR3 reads CASSLGQGAVEQFF. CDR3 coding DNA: TGTGCCAGCAGCCTCGGACAGGGGGCGGTTGAGCAGTTCTTC.

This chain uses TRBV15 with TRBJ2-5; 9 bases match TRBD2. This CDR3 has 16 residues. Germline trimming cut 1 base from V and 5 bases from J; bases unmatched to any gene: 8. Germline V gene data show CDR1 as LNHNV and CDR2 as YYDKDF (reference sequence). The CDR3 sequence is CATSRAGGRAVETQYF. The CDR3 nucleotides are TGTGCCACCAGCAGAGCTGGCGGGAGGGCCGTCGAGACCCAGTACTTC. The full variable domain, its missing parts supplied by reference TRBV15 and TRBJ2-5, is DAMVIQNPRYQVTQFGKPVTLSCSQTLNHNVMYWYQQKSSQAPKLLFHYYDKDFNNEADTPDNFQSRRPNTSFCFLDIRSPGLGDTAMYLCATSRAGGRAVETQYFGPGTRLLVL.

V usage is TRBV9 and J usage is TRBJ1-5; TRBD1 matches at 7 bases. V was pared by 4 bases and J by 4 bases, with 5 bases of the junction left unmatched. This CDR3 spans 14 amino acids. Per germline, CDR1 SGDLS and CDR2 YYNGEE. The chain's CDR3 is CASSRDSLNQPQHF. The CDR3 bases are TGTGCCAGCAGCCGGGACAGTTTGAATCAGCCCCAGCATTTT.

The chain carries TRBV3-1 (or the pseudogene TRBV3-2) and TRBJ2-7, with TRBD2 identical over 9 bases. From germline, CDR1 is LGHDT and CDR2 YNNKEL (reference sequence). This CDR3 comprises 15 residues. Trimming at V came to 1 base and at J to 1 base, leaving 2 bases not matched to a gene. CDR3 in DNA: TGTGCCAGCAGCCAAGGTAGCGGGAGTTCCTACGAGCAGTACTTC. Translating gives CASSQGSGSSYEQYF.

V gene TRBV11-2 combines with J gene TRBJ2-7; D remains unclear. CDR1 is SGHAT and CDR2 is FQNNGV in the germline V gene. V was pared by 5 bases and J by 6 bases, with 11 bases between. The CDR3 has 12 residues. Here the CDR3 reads CASSADLGEQYF. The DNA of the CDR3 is TGTGCCAGCAGCGCAGACTTGGGCGAGCAGTACTTC. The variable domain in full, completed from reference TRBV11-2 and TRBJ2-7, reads EAGVAQSPRYKIIEKRQSVAFWCNPISGHATLYWYQQILGQGPKLLIQFQNNGVVDDSQLPKDRFSAERLKGVDSTLKIQPAKLEDSAVYLCASSADLGEQYFGPGTRLTVT.

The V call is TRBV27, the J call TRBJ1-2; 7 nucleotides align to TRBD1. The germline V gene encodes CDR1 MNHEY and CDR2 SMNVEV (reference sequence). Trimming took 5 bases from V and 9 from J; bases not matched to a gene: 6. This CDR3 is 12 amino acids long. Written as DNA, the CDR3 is TGTGCCAGCAGTAACCAACAGGGGAGCTACACCTTC. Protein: CASSNQQGSYTF.

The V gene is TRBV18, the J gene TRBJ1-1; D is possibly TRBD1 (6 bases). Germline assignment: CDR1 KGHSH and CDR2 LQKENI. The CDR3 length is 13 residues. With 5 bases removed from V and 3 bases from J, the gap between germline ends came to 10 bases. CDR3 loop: CASSTGMDTEAFF. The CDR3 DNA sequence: TGTGCCAGCTCAACAGGGATGGACACTGAAGCTTTCTTT.

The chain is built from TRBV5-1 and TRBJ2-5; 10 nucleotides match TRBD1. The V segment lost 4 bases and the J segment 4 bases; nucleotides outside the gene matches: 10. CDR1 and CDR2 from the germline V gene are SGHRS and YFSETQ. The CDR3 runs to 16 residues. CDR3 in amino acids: CASSPQTGGGGETQYF. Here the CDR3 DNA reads TGCGCCAGCAGCCCACAGACAGGGGGCGGTGGAGAGACCCAGTACTTC.

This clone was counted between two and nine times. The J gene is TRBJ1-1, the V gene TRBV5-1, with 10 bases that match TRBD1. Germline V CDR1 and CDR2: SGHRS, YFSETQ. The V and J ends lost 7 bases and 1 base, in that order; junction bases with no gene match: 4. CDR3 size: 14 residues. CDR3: CASGRTGGNTEAFF. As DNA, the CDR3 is TGCGCCAGCGGACGGACAGGGGGGAACACTGAAGCTTTCTTT.

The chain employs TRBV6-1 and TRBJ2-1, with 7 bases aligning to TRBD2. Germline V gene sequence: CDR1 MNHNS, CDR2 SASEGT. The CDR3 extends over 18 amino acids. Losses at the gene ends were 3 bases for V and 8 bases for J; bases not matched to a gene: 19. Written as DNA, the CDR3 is TGTGCCAGCAGTGAGGGAGGTCGCGGTGGACTAGGAATGTATGAGCAGTTCTTC. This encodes CASSEGGRGGLGMYEQFF.

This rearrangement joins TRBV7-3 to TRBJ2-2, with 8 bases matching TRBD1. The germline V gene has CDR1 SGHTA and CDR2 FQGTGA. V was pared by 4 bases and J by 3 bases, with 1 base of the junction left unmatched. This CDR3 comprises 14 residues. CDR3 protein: CASSSTGDTGELFF. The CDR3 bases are TGTGCCAGCAGCTCGACAGGGGACACCGGGGAGCTGTTTTTT.